This TCR beta chain emerged from a study of cytomegalovirus exposure and HLA in healthy donors. As for the study in general: Previous work identified 117 million unique TCR beta sequences from approximately 190 million T cells. Findings and caveats of the study: Later analysis placed DRB1 highest and HLA-C lowest in TCR association rates, which differed by HLA locus. Several top significant clusters appeared, in a later analysis, to be linked to common viral pathogens.

The PCR employed 60 Vbeta primers together with 13 Jbeta primers. Measured with immunoSEQ multiplex PCR; TCRdb has only the in-frame clones, and not every one. The table records over 150,000 clones, around 88% of them present only once. Comments on this clone: Its cognate antigen is unknown.

The CDR3 has 15 residues. V was pared by 4 bases and J by 4 bases, with 3 bases of the junction left unmatched. The germline gives CDR1 ENHRY, CDR2 SYGVKD. Donors sampled were nominally healthy, though unrecorded immune exposures were likely. The chain joins TRBV10-3 to TRBJ2-5, with TRBD2 matching over 13 bases. The sample taken for sequencing was PBMCs. This TCR was recovered from a woman in her 30s in good health and CMV-seronegative. CDR3 loop: CAISGLAGGLETQYF. CDR3 coding DNA: TGTGCCATCAGTGGACTAGCGGGGGGATTAGAGACCCAGTACTTC.